The 14 T cell receptor beta chains in this list originate from one sample, sequenced in a study of cytomegalovirus exposure and HLA in healthy donors. PCR primers comprised 60 Vbeta and 13 Jbeta primers. Sequencing was performed with immunoSEQ multiplex PCR; in TCRdb, only in-frame clones are kept and a portion is missing. The sample yields 100,000 to 150,000 clones, about 71% seen once. Sequenced sample: PBMCs. The receptors originated from a woman aged 55 to 70 in good health and CMV-seropositive.

This chain uses TRBV14 with TRBJ2-1; 7 bases are shared with TRBD2. This CDR3 has 15 amino acids. The germline gives CDR1 SGHDN, CDR2 FVKESK. After removal of 4 bases from V and 7 bases from J, the junction contained 10 bases not matched to a gene. This CDR3 reads CASSRLSGSGNEQFF. The CDR3 DNA sequence: TGTGCCAGCAGCCGACTTAGCGGGTCGGGGAATGAGCAGTTCTTC.

This sequence joins TRBV18 and TRBJ2-1; possible D gene TRBD2, 6 bases. Germline CDR1 reads KGHSH; CDR2 reads LQKENI. The CDR3 covers 12 residues. In DNA, the CDR3 is TGTATCGGGGGAAGCTCCTACAATGAGCAGTTCTTC. Translation gives CIGGSSYNEQFF.

This chain uses TRBV5-4 with TRBJ2-3; 9 bases map to TRBD2. The CDR3 has 17 residues. Germline loops: CDR1 SGHNT, CDR2 YYREEE (reference sequence). The V segment lost 5 bases and the J segment 1 base; nucleotides outside the gene matches: 11. The CDR3 reads CASSWPPERGGTDTQYF. The CDR3 DNA follows: TGTGCCAGCAGTTGGCCTCCCGAGCGGGGGGGCACAGATACGCAGTATTTT. The full variable domain, with the rest looked up from reference TRBV5-4 and TRBJ2-3, is ETGVTQSPTHLIKTRGQQVTLRCSSQSGHNTVSWYQQALGQGPQFIFQYYREEENGRGNFPPRFSGLQFPNYSSELNVNALELDDSALYLCASSWPPERGGTDTQYFGPGTRLTVL.

The chain recombines TRBV19 with TRBJ1-1; D possibly corresponds to TRBD1 (6 bases). Germline V CDR1 and CDR2: LNHDA, SQIVND (reference sequence). Trimming took 5 bases from V and 3 from J, leaving 10 bases between them. The CDR3 is 13 amino acids. The CDR3 DNA follows: TGTGCCAGTAGTGGACAGCGCTACACTGAAGCTTTCTTT. Protein: CASSGQRYTEAFF.

CDR3 amino acids: CASSAETGFNEKLFF. Written as DNA, the CDR3 is TGTGCCAGCAGCGCCGAAACGGGGTTTAATGAAAAACTGTTTTTT. V usage is TRBV7-6 and J usage is TRBJ1-4; no reliable D call. Between the trimmed V and J ends, which lost 5 bases and 4 bases, there was a span of 14 bases. Per the germline V gene, CDR1 is SGHVS and CDR2 is FNYEAQ. The CDR3 is made up of 15 amino acids.

The rearrangement joins TRBV6-5 to TRBJ1-2; maybe TRBD1 (6 bases). V was pared by 2 bases and J by 4 bases, with 8 bases between. The CDR3 runs 13 residues. Germline V gene data show CDR1 as MNHEY and CDR2 as SVGAGI. The CDR3 DNA reads TGTGCCAGCAGTTACGCGGGGGCCTATGGCTACACCTTC. Translation gives CASSYAGAYGYTF.

This clone was detected a few times. The J gene is TRBJ2-1, the V gene TRBV7-8; 8 bases are a match to TRBD2. The V gene's germline CDR1 is SGHVS and CDR2 FQNEAQ. V was clipped by 4 bases and J by 8 bases; unmatched bases: 10. This CDR3 spans 15 amino acids. CDR3 bases: TGTGCCAGCAGCTCCCGGGGGGGCCGCGAGGATGAGCAGTTCTTC. It specifies CASSSRGGREDEQFF.

The rearrangement links TRBV6-5 to TRBJ1-6; D is uncertain. Deletions cut 2 bases from V and 10 bases from J, with 15 bases between. Looked up from germline, CDR1 is MNHEY and CDR2 is SVGAGI. The CDR3 length is 15 residues. CDR3 sequence reads: CASSYPGEGRSPLHF. Written as DNA, the CDR3 is TGTGCCAGCAGTTACCCCGGGGAGGGTCGGTCACCCCTCCACTTT.

The genes are TRBV5-1 and TRBJ1-1; 10 bases map to TRBD1. V lost 4 bases to trimming and J lost 6 bases; unmatched junction nucleotides: 6. The CDR3 is made up of 14 amino acids. CDR1 and CDR2 (germline): SGHRS, YFSETQ. Here the CDR3 reads CASSKGQGQAEAFF. CDR3 sequence (DNA): TGCGCCAGCAGCAAGGGACAGGGGCAAGCTGAAGCTTTCTTT.

The chain combines TRBV5-6 with TRBJ2-5; TRBD1 is a possible D gene (5 bases). The DNA end is a closer match to TRBJ2-7, so the J assignment may be wrong. The CDR3 is 17 amino acids. Germline CDR1 SGHDT, CDR2 YYEEEE. The CDR3 DNA reads TGTGCCAGCAGCTTGGAAGGGGCAGGGCCCATCGTGTACGAGCAGTACTTC. Its translation is CASSLEGAGPIVYEQYF.

V is TRBV6-1 and J is TRBJ2-7; D is undetermined. Looked up from germline, CDR1 is MNHNS and CDR2 is SASEGT. V gave up 4 bases and J gave up 0 bases, with 16 bases separating them. The CDR3 is 16 residues long. CDR3 in amino acids: CASSAPSATSSYEQYF. The CDR3 DNA follows: TGTGCCAGCAGTGCCCCCTCAGCGACCAGCTCCTACGAGCAGTACTTC.

This chain joins TRBV5-6 and TRBJ2-5; the D is unclear. Per germline, CDR1 SGHDT and CDR2 YYEEEE. V gave up 3 bases and J gave up 0 bases, with 15 bases separating them. The CDR3 covers 16 residues. The DNA of the CDR3 is TGTGCCAGCAGCTCCGAGGAGACGCCAAACCAAGAGACCCAGTACTTC. This translates into CASSSEETPNQETQYF. Looking up the rest from reference TRBV5-6 and TRBJ2-5 gives the full variable domain: DAGVTQSPTHLIKTRGQQVTLRCSPKSGHDTVSWYQQALGQGPQFIFQYYEEEERQRGNFPDRFSGHQFPNYSSELNVNALLLGDSALYLCASSSEETPNQETQYFGPGTRLLVL.

V usage is TRBV19 and J usage is TRBJ1-4; no reliable D call. Trimming took off 7 bases at V and 4 bases at J, with 13 bases between the two ends. Germline lookup yields CDR1 LNHDA and CDR2 SQIVND (reference sequence). The CDR3 totals 14 residues. The CDR3 coding sequence is TGTGCCAGTACCGATCGGGGAAGTAATGAAAAACTGTTTTTT. Translated, it gives CASTDRGSNEKLFF.

CDR3 bases: TGCGCCAGCAGCCCGGAGGAGGCGGGGGGCCATCCCTACGAGCAGTACTTC. Protein sequence: CASSPEEAGGHPYEQYF. The chain has TRBV4-1 and TRBJ2-7; 8 nucleotides agree with TRBD2. Germline CDR1 MGHRA, CDR2 YSYEKL. CDR3 length: 17 residues. Losses at the gene ends were 4 bases for V and 2 bases for J; bases not matched to a gene: 13.